This T cell receptor (beta chain) is from a study of post-analysis software for immune sequencing data. Background on the study: Relapsing-remitting, secondary progressive and progressive-relapsing multiple sclerosis were all included among the disease courses.

Study observations and caveats: Controls significantly exceeded multiple sclerosis patients in normalized Chao1 diversity. Batch-matched samples strongly co-clustered by F measure. Included in a set of five TRBV segments more frequent in patients than controls were TRBV5-6, TRBV5-1 and TRBV20-1.

The authors incorporated unique molecular identifiers into the TCR beta cDNA libraries. With roughly 1 to 11 million T cells as the source, 400,000 to 550,000 cDNA molecules resulted. TCRdb reprocessed the PCR reads via MiXCR and lists one record per CDR3 protein. The data show 430,000 or so distinct CDR3 sequences, 35% to 45% seen once. V lost 2 bases, J lost 6 bases, and 14 bases lay in between. Germline CDR1 is LNHDA and CDR2 is SQIVND (reference sequence). The CDR3 length is 14 residues. Regarding this clonotype: Antigen specificity is unknown.

This receptor was obtained from a girl between 2 and 10 years old with multiple sclerosis. The sample was blood. The J gene is TRBJ2-7, the V gene TRBV19, with a tentative D call TRBD2 (5 bases). CDR3 amino acids: CASSIITGTGEQYF. The CDR3 DNA reads TGTGCCAGTAGTATAATAACGGGAACCGGCGAGCAGTACTTC.